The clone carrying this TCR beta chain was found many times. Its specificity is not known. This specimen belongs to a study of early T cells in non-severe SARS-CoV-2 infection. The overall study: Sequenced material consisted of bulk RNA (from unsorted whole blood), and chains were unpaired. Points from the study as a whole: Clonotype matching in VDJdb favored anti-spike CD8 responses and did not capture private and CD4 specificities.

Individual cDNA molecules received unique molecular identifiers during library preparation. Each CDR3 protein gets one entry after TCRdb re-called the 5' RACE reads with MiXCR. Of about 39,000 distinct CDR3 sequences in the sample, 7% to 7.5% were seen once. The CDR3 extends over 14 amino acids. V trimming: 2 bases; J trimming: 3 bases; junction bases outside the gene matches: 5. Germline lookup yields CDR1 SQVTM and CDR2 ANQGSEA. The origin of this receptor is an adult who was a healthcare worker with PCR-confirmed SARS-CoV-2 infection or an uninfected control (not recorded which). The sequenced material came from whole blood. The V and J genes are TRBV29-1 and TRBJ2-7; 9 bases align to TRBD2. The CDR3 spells CSVELSGGFYEQYF. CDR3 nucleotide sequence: TGCAGCGTTGAACTGAGCGGGGGGTTCTACGAGCAGTACTTC.